A single sample gave rise to the 24 T cell receptor beta chains below, sequenced in a study of spatial heterogeneity in lung cancer. TCRdb re-analysed the 5' RACE reads in MiXCR, keeping a single row per CDR3 protein. The sample lists some 47,000 distinct CDR3 sequences, less than 8.5% occurring once. Documented time point: sample taken at primary tumor resection. Whole RNA, which was extracted from tumor, nontumor lung tissue or frozen PBMC, was sequenced without any cell sorting. Here the sequenced sample was PBMCs, taken at surgery. These receptors came from a female donor with early-stage non-small cell lung cancer.

The chain employs TRBV11-2 and TRBJ2-5; 10 bases match TRBD2. CDR1 and CDR2 from the germline V gene are SGHAT and FQNNGV. The J segment lost 2 bases and the V segment lost 6 bases, leaving 6 bases of the junction unmatched. This CDR3 has 15 residues. The CDR3, as DNA: TGTGCCAGCAGACCCCGGACTAGCGGACAAGAGACCCAGTACTTC. Translating it yields CASRPRTSGQETQYF.

This clonotype was detected only a few times. The CDR3 DNA is TGTGCCAGCAGTCAAGACGGTTATGAAGCTTTCTTT. Protein: CASSQDGYEAFF. The J gene is TRBJ1-1, the V gene TRBV6-5; D gene ambiguous. The length of the CDR3 is 12 residues. Germline V gene lookup returns CDR1 MNHEY and CDR2 SVGAGI. Trimming stripped 5 bases from V and 7 bases from J, with 11 bases between.

This clonotype has a count of ten or more. The chain is built from TRBV20-1 and TRBJ2-3, with D unresolved. The CDR3 extends over 13 amino acids. The V and J ends lost 1 base and 2 bases respectively, with 7 bases between them. The V gene's germline CDR1 is DFQATT and CDR2 SNEGSKA (reference sequence). CDR3 DNA sequence: TGCAGTGCTAGAGCCGACAACACAGATACGCAGTATTTT. Translation gives CSARADNTDTQYF.

There are a few counts of this clonotype. This chain uses TRBV7-2 with TRBJ2-3; 11 bases are a match to TRBD2. This CDR3 is built from 19 residues. CDR1 SGHTA and CDR2 FQGNSA come from the germline V gene. V trimming: 1 base; J trimming: 0 bases; junction bases outside the gene matches: 9. CDR3 nucleotide sequence: TGTGCCAGCAGCTTAGATTTTAGCGGGGGGGCGGCTAGCACAGATACGCAGTATTTT. Amino acids: CASSLDFSGGAASTDTQYF.

This clonotype was seen a few times. The V gene is TRBV20-1, the J gene TRBJ2-1; either TRBD1 or TRBD2 may fit D (6 bases each). This CDR3 region has 16 residues. Germline assignment: CDR1 DFQATT and CDR2 SNEGSKA (reference sequence). Trimming shortened V by 0 bases and J by 3 bases, and 15 bases separated the two germline ends. The CDR3 DNA is TGCAGTGCTAGAGATCTCGGGGGCGACAGCTACAATGAGCAGTTCTTC. Its translation is CSARDLGGDSYNEQFF.

This clonotype has a count of ten or more. The chain couples TRBV9 to TRBJ2-7; 7 bases agree with TRBD1. The germline gives CDR1 SGDLS, CDR2 YYNGEE. V lost 4 bases, J lost 1 base, and 8 bases stayed unmatched. There are 15 residues in the CDR3. This CDR3 is CASSPFGTASYEQYF. CDR3 bases: TGTGCCAGCAGCCCCTTTGGGACAGCATCCTACGAGCAGTACTTC.

Ten or more counts support this clonotype. The rearrangement joins TRBV19 to TRBJ1-5; tentative D call: TRBD1 (6 bases). Trimming cost V 3 bases and J 2 bases, with 20 bases left between them. Germline V gene lookup returns CDR1 LNHDA and CDR2 SQIVND (reference sequence). This CDR3 region has 18 residues. Here the CDR3 reads CASSMNQGPGGGNQPQHF. As DNA, the CDR3 is TGTGCCAGTAGTATGAACCAGGGGCCCGGCGGTGGCAATCAGCCCCAGCATTTT.

The gene calls are TRBV5-1 and TRBJ2-2; a weak D match, TRBD2 (5 bases). Trimming pared 1 base from V and 0 bases from J, leaving 7 bases between. CDR1 and CDR2 from the germline V gene are SGHRS and YFSETQ. The CDR3 is 15 residues long. DNA of the CDR3: TGCGCCAGCAGCTTGCGGGGTTCGAACACCGGGGAGCTGTTTTTT. Its protein product is CASSLRGSNTGELFF.

The chain recombines TRBV6-2 or TRBV6-3 with TRBJ1-5, with TRBD1 as a possible D gene (6 bases). Germline V lookup: CDR1 MNHEY, CDR2 SVGEGT. Trimming pared 7 bases from V and 1 base from J, leaving 14 bases between. The CDR3 runs 15 residues. Here the CDR3 DNA reads TGTGCCAGCAACCTAGGGGGGTCGAGCAATCAGCCCCAGCATTTT. Protein sequence: CASNLGGSSNQPQHF.

This clonotype was seen repeatedly, ten times or more. This chain uses TRBV5-1 with TRBJ1-2; TRBD1 is a possible D gene (6 bases). Germline-derived CDR1 and CDR2 are SGHRS and YFSETQ. Trimming pared 4 bases from V and 0 bases from J, leaving 13 bases between. The CDR3 contains 15 residues. CDR3 nucleotides: TGCGCCAGCAGCCCGGGACAAGGAGCTAACTATGGCTACACCTTC. Its translation is CASSPGQGANYGYTF.

This clonotype has a handful of counts. The chain has TRBV6-1 and TRBJ2-1; the D is unclear. The CDR3 sequence is 13 residues long. Germline V gene data show CDR1 as MNHNS and CDR2 as SASEGT. V was cut by 8 bases and J by 5 bases, with 13 bases left in between. The CDR3 region has the DNA TGTGCCAGCGCGTGGGAAACACACAATGAGCAGTTCTTC. Its protein product is CASAWETHNEQFF.

Only a few counts were recorded for this clonotype. J is TRBJ1-3 and V is TRBV3-1, with TRBD1 as a possible D gene (6 bases). Trimming pared 4 bases from V and 5 bases from J, leaving 24 bases between. The CDR3 runs 18 residues. The V gene's germline CDR1 is LGHDT and CDR2 YNNKEL (reference sequence). The DNA for the CDR3 is TGTGCCAGCAGCCCAGGGGCTCTTCGGCCGGTGGACCGAAACACCATATATTTT. Translated: CASSPGALRPVDRNTIYF.

This clonotype was picked up a small number of times. This chain links TRBV7-2 with TRBJ1-1, with TRBD1 as a possible D gene (5 bases). The germline CDR1 and CDR2 sequences are SGHTA and FQGNSA. V lost 6 bases and J lost 5, with 16 bases in between. The CDR3 spans 14 residues. The CDR3 DNA sequence: TGTGCCAGCAGATCCAATTCAGGGCCGACTGAAGCTTTCTTT. Translation: CASRSNSGPTEAFF.

At least ten counts were recorded for this clonotype. The CDR3 spells CASTTAGGSYNEQFF. CDR3 sequence (DNA): TGTGCCAGCACCACCGCGGGGGGCTCCTACAATGAGCAGTTCTTC. This chain uses TRBV12-3 or TRBV12-4 with TRBJ2-1; 8 bases fit TRBD2. The CDR3 has 15 amino acids. J gave up 0 bases and V 7 bases, and 5 bases lay outside the gene matches.

The table lists this clonotype with many counts. The chain employs TRBV4-3 and TRBJ2-3; D is ambiguous. Trimming left V 6 bases short and J 6 bases short, with 13 bases between. This CDR3 is built from 13 residues. Germline CDR1 LGHNA, CDR2 YSLEER. The CDR3 loop reads CASRLSARDTQYF. The CDR3 DNA is TGCGCCAGCAGATTATCAGCCCGTGATACGCAGTATTTT.

V is TRBV9 and J is TRBJ1-1, with a weak D call TRBD1 (6 bases). The germline CDR1 and CDR2 sequences are SGDLS and YYNGEE. The germline V and J ends were trimmed by 3 bases and 1 base, with 10 bases remaining between them. The CDR3 contains 14 residues. The CDR3 DNA sequence: TGTGCCAGCAGCGCTAGGGGGGGGAACACTGAAGCTTTCTTT. It encodes CASSARGGNTEAFF.

V and J are TRBV12-3 or TRBV12-4 and TRBJ2-3; the D is unclear. The CDR3 totals 12 residues. Trimming left V 5 bases short and J 3 bases short, with 6 bases between. The CDR3 nucleotides are TGTGCCAGCAGTCAGCAGACAGATACGCAGTATTTT. Encoded protein: CASSQQTDTQYF.

At least ten counts were recorded for this clonotype. The chain couples TRBV29-1 to TRBJ2-7; possibly TRBD1 for D (6 bases). The V end lost 6 bases, the J end lost 6 bases, and 18 bases lay between the germline ends. CDR3 length: 13 residues. Germline lookup yields CDR1 SQVTM and CDR2 ANQGSEA. CDR3 DNA: TGCAGCGTATCCGGGACAACTACCTCCGAGCAGTACTTC. It is translated as CSVSGTTTSEQYF.

This clonotype appeared many times. The chain carries TRBV5-5 and TRBJ1-1; D remains unclear. The CDR3 sequence is 14 residues long. Germline lookup yields CDR1 SGHKS and CDR2 YYEKEE (reference sequence). V lost 1 base and J lost 6, with 13 bases in between. The CDR3 loop reads CASSLTTLTAEAFF. In DNA form, the CDR3 reads TGTGCCAGCAGCTTGACGACGCTTACAGCTGAAGCTTTCTTT.

The rearrangement uses TRBV25-1 and TRBJ1-6; D not certain. CDR1 and CDR2 from the germline V gene are MGHDK and SYGVNS. This CDR3 is 14 amino acids long. V lost 3 bases and J lost 8, with 11 bases in between. The CDR3 loop reads CASSEARFYSPLHF. The DNA for the CDR3 is TGTGCCAGCAGTGAGGCCAGATTTTATTCACCCCTCCACTTT.

Many counts were recorded for this clonotype. This rearrangement joins TRBV3-1 to TRBJ2-3, with TRBD2 matching 9 bases. Germline lookup yields CDR1 LGHDT and CDR2 YNNKEL (reference sequence). J gave up 2 bases and V 4 bases, and 7 bases lay outside the gene matches. The CDR3 covers 16 residues. The CDR3 DNA is TGTGCCAGCAGCCGCCCCGGACTAGCGTACACAGATACGCAGTATTTT. Translating gives CASSRPGLAYTDTQYF.

This clonotype was counted at least ten times. The genes are TRBV7-9 and TRBJ1-4; no firm D call. The CDR3 sequence is 13 residues long. The germline CDR1 and CDR2 sequences are SEHNR and FQNEAQ (reference sequence). The germline V and J ends were trimmed by 0 bases and 7 bases, with 6 bases remaining between them. This CDR3 is CASSLARIEKLFF. The CDR3 DNA reads as TGTGCCAGCAGCTTAGCGCGTATTGAAAAACTGTTTTTT.

This clonotype was seen a few times. The rearrangement links TRBV5-6 to TRBJ2-5; D not resolved. V was cut by 1 base and J by 4 bases, with 2 bases left in between. The germline V gene has CDR1 SGHDT and CDR2 YYEEEE. CDR3 length: 11 amino acids. The CDR3, as DNA: TGTGCCAGCAGCTTGCTAGAGACCCAGTACTTC. It encodes CASSLLETQYF.

This clonotype was seen ten or more times. The chain has TRBV27 and TRBJ2-7; D possibly corresponds to TRBD2 (6 bases). Trimming shortened V by 6 bases and J by 0 bases, and 18 bases separated the two germline ends. In germline, CDR1 is MNHEY, CDR2 SMNVEV (reference sequence). The length of the CDR3 is 16 residues. Written as DNA, the CDR3 is TGTGCCAGCAGGGAGTGGGGAGGCATAGCCTCCTACGAGCAGTACTTC. Protein sequence: CASREWGGIASYEQYF.